What follows are 20 T cell receptor beta chains derived from one specimen sequenced in a study of T-cell memory formation after mild COVID-19. TCRdb reprocessed the 5' RACE reads via MiXCR and lists one record per CDR3 protein. This table holds a few hundred thousand distinct CDR3 sequences, 20% to 25% found once. Material: PBMCs or a T cell subset sorted from them (not recorded which). The receptors shown here come from an adult woman who had mild COVID-19 (a few samples of this study predate the infection). Cell type and time point are not known.

This clonotype was seen more than once but under ten times. The chain uses TRBV9 and TRBJ1-1; weak D call: TRBD1 (5 bases). CDR1 and CDR2 (germline): SGDLS, YYNGEE. The CDR3 length is 17 residues. The ends were cut back, 6 bases at V and 5 bases at J, with 26 bases in the middle. In DNA, the CDR3 is TGTGCCAGCACCACATTGGGGGAGGCCTGGGGTAGTACTGAAGCTTTCTTT. As protein: CASTTLGEAWGSTEAFF.

The V and J genes are TRBV7-8 and TRBJ1-1; the match to TRBD1 covers 11 bases. There are 15 residues in the CDR3. In germline, CDR1 is SGHVS, CDR2 FQNEAQ. V lost 4 bases to trimming and J lost 4 bases; unmatched junction nucleotides: 5. CDR3 in DNA: TGTGCCAGCAGCTCGCAGGGACAGGGGGTCACTGAAGCTTTCTTT. As protein: CASSSQGQGVTEAFF.

This clonotype was seen repeatedly, ten times or more. The CDR3 loop is CASSVSGISYNEQFF. In nucleotides, the CDR3 is TGTGCCAGCAGCGTTAGCGGAATTTCCTACAATGAGCAGTTCTTC. This sequence joins TRBV9 and TRBJ2-1; a possible D gene is TRBD2 (6 bases). Germline lookup yields CDR1 SGDLS and CDR2 YYNGEE. The V end lost 2 bases, the J end lost 1 base, and 10 bases lay between the germline ends. The CDR3 has 15 amino acids. Using reference TRBV9 and TRBJ2-1 for the parts outside the CDR3, the full variable domain is DSGVTQTPKHLITATGQRVTLRCSPRSGDLSVYWYQQSLDQGLQFLIQYYNGEERAKGNILERFSAQQFPDLHSELNLSSLELGDSALYFCASSVSGISYNEQFFGPGTRLTVL.

This chain links TRBV7-6 with TRBJ2-3; D ambiguous. Germline values: CDR1 SGHVS, CDR2 FNYEAQ. V was shortened by 5 bases and J by 1 base, with 10 bases between the two germline ends. The CDR3 covers 14 residues. The CDR3 DNA reads TGTGCCAGCAGCGACGTACGAGGCACAGATACGCAGTATTTT. It codes for CASSDVRGTDTQYF.

This clonotype was observed a few times. The chain links TRBV10-3 to TRBJ2-5; perhaps TRBD1 as D (5 bases). V was pared by 2 bases and J by 5 bases, with 9 bases between. Looked up from germline, CDR1 is ENHRY and CDR2 is SYGVKD. CDR3 size: 13 residues. The CDR3: CAISEQGRETQYF. CDR3 in DNA: TGTGCCATCAGTGAGCAGGGTCGGGAGACCCAGTACTTC.

The chain links TRBV5-1 to TRBJ2-1; D is perhaps TRBD2 (6 bases). This CDR3 is 12 amino acids long. Trimming left V 3 bases short and J 9 bases short, with 10 bases between. Germline loops: CDR1 SGHRS, CDR2 YFSETQ. The CDR3 loop reads CASSWGDTEQFF. The CDR3 region has the DNA TGCGCCAGCAGCTGGGGGGATACTGAGCAGTTCTTC.

The table lists this clonotype with a few counts. The chain employs TRBV11-2 and TRBJ2-3; unclear D gene. Between the trimmed V and J ends, which lost 0 bases and 3 bases, there was a span of 7 bases. Germline CDR1 and CDR2: SGHAT and FQNNGV. The CDR3 totals 14 residues. CDR3 nucleotides: TGTGCCAGCAGCTTAGATAGGCTTACAGATACGCAGTATTTT. Its protein product is CASSLDRLTDTQYF.

The table lists this clonotype with many counts. This rearrangement joins TRBV5-1 to TRBJ2-7; D is possibly TRBD1 (5 bases). The CDR3 spans 15 residues. Germline CDR1 SGHRS, CDR2 YFSETQ. V dropped 0 bases and J dropped 0 bases, with 10 bases sitting between them. CDR3 in amino acids: CASSLAGDSSYEQYF. The DNA for the CDR3 is TGCGCCAGCAGCTTGGCCGGAGACAGCTCCTACGAGCAGTACTTC.

The table lists this clonotype with a few counts. The CDR3, as DNA: TGCGCCAGCAGCAACCCGACTAACCAAAATACTAGGACGCAGTATTTT. It is translated as CASSNPTNQNTRTQYF. The chain recombines TRBV5-1 with TRBJ2-3; possible D gene TRBD2, 5 bases. There are 16 residues in the CDR3. V was clipped by 4 bases and J by 9 bases, with 24 bases between them. CDR1 is SGHRS and CDR2 is YFSETQ in the germline V gene.

This clonotype was picked up a small number of times. The genes are TRBV24-1 and TRBJ1-2; D remains unclear. V was clipped by 3 bases and J by 0 bases, with 7 bases between them. Per the germline V gene, CDR1 is KGHDR and CDR2 is SFDVKD. The CDR3 contains 14 residues. In nucleotides, the CDR3 is TGTGCCACCAGTGATAACCCGCCTAACTATGGCTACACCTTC. Translation gives CATSDNPPNYGYTF.

This clonotype was counted only a few times. The chain combines TRBV12-3 or TRBV12-4 with TRBJ2-3, with D perhaps given as TRBD1 or TRBD2 (5 bases each). This CDR3 region has 13 residues. V gave up 6 bases and J gave up 10 bases, with 17 bases separating them. The CDR3 nucleotides read TGTGCCAGCAGGTACCCGGGACCGGTCCCGCAGTATTTT. It yields the protein CASRYPGPVPQYF.

This clonotype showed up just a few times. The chain carries TRBV7-9 and TRBJ2-6; TRBD2 is a possible D gene (5 bases). With 0 bases removed from V and 0 bases from J, the gap between germline ends came to 18 bases. Germline loops: CDR1 SEHNR, CDR2 FQNEAQ (reference sequence). The CDR3 is made up of 20 amino acids. This chain's CDR3 is CASSLAQGLRRGSGANVLTF. CDR3 DNA: TGTGCCAGCAGCTTAGCTCAAGGGCTAAGACGGGGCTCTGGGGCCAACGTCCTGACTTTC.

The sample holds a few counts of this clonotype. The gene calls are TRBV29-1 and TRBJ2-1; 11 bases match TRBD2. The CDR3 has 19 amino acids. CDR1 is SQVTM, CDR2 ANQGSEA, per germline. After removal of 5 bases from V and 8 bases from J, the junction contained 23 bases not matched to a gene. In DNA form, the CDR3 reads TGCAGCGTTCGCGGCGCCTCGAGCCGACTAAAACTAGCGGGAGATGAGCAGTTCTTC. This sequence encodes CSVRGASSRLKLAGDEQFF.

This sequence joins TRBV6-5 and TRBJ1-1; perhaps TRBD1 as D (6 bases). Germline V gives CDR1 MNHEY, CDR2 SVGAGI. This CDR3 is built from 14 residues. V lost 0 bases to trimming and J lost 3 bases, with 8 bases between them. CDR3 loop: CASSYSQGYTEAFF. Written as DNA, the CDR3 is TGTGCCAGCAGTTACTCACAGGGTTACACTGAAGCTTTCTTT.

The chain has TRBV20-1 and TRBJ2-1; no firm D call. The germline V gene encodes CDR1 DFQATT and CDR2 SNEGSKA (reference sequence). There are 15 residues in the CDR3. V lost 4 bases and J 0 bases, leaving 13 bases between the germline ends. The CDR3 here is CSANVGGGSYNEQFF. The CDR3 nucleotides read TGCAGTGCTAACGTGGGTGGTGGCTCCTACAATGAGCAGTTCTTC.

This clonotype has a single count. The V and J genes are TRBV6-5 and TRBJ2-1, with D perhaps given as TRBD1 or TRBD2 (6 bases each). V lost 6 bases to trimming and J lost 0 bases, with 15 bases between them. The CDR3 extends over 16 amino acids. Germline loops: CDR1 MNHEY, CDR2 SVGAGI. CDR3 protein: CASRPEGGSSYNEQFF. The DNA of the CDR3 is TGTGCCAGCAGACCGGAGGGGGGAAGCTCCTACAATGAGCAGTTCTTC.

V gene TRBV14 combines with J gene TRBJ2-5; 7 bases fit TRBD2. CDR1 and CDR2 (germline): SGHDN, FVKESK. The CDR3 consists of 14 residues. J gave up 2 bases and V 5 bases, and 5 bases lay outside the gene matches. In DNA form, the CDR3 reads TGTGCCAGCAGCGAGCTAGCGGAACAAGAGACCCAGTACTTC. Amino acid sequence: CASSELAEQETQYF.

The chain recombines TRBV12-3 or TRBV12-4 with TRBJ2-7, with 9 positions matching TRBD2. CDR3 length equals 12 residues. The trim removed 5 bases at V and 5 bases at J, leaving 1 base unmatched. CDR3 residues: CASSRLADEQYF. The CDR3 coding sequence is TGTGCCAGCAGTCGACTAGCGGACGAGCAGTACTTC.

This clonotype has only a few counts. The chain uses TRBV2 and TRBJ2-3; perhaps TRBD1 as D (6 bases). The CDR3 loop spans 14 amino acids. The ends were cut back, 10 bases at V and 1 base at J, with 15 bases in the middle. Germline loops: CDR1 SNHLY, CDR2 FYNNEI. CDR3 bases: TGTGCCACCTCCCTGGACAGAGGCACAGATACGCAGTATTTT. Amino acids: CATSLDRGTDTQYF. Complete variable domain (other parts from reference TRBV2 and TRBJ2-3): EPEVTQTPSHQVTQMGQEVILRCVPISNHLYFYWYRQILGQKVEFLVSFYNNEISEKSEIFDDQFSVERPDGSNFTLKIRSTKLEDSAMYFCATSLDRGTDTQYFGPGTRLTVL.

The rearrangement uses TRBV5-1 and TRBJ2-7, with D possibly being TRBD1 or TRBD2 (7 bases each). Trimming took off 4 bases at V and 3 bases at J, with 14 bases between the two ends. Germline-derived CDR1 and CDR2 are SGHRS and YFSETQ. CDR3 size: 14 residues. As DNA, the CDR3 is TGCGCCAGCAGCCAGGGGGGGTCCTTCTACGAGCAGTACTTC. It yields the protein CASSQGGSFYEQYF.